This note documents a single T cell receptor beta chain sequence. What it recognizes is unknown. Germline loops: CDR1 MDHEN, CDR2 SYDVKM. The CDR3 consists of 15 residues. J gave up 2 bases and V 3 bases, and 4 bases lay outside the gene matches. Naive CD8 cells lacked CD45RO, underwent positive selection for CCR7 and left out terminally differentiated effector memory CD45RA+ cells. The protocol was immunoSEQ multiplex PCR, while the TCRdb copy is restricted to in-frame clones and leaves out a portion. The profile covers more than 2 million clones, with around 93% appearing a single time and 1.5% to 2% taken by the ten largest. The data are from a study of shared clonotypes between healthy human individuals. Study background: Per donor, three plates held CD4 naive cells, three held CD4 memory, two held CD8 naive and one held CD8 memory.

Study results and caveats: It was only blood that was sampled, and tissue repertoires likely differ. Naive CD4 clonotypes were shared across a handful of donors at around 5%.

The source is a man younger than 30 in good health. Some clones in this sample may be carry-over from other donors' samples. Input material: naive CD8+ T cells from PBMCs. The chain has TRBV28 and TRBJ1-5; the match to TRBD1 covers 7 bases. CDR3 DNA sequence: TGTGCCAGCAGTTTCAGGGGGATGGGCAATCAGCCCCAGCATTTT. It translates to CASSFRGMGNQPQHF.